The TCR beta chain described here comes from a study of T cells in Graves' hyperthyroidism and ophthalmopathy. This clonotype has ten or more counts. Amplified TCR beta CDR3 regions derived from RNA transcripts. Initially, a first-round RT-PCR of the TCR CDR3 employed the HTBI primer set. TCRdb itself ran the multiplex PCR reads through MiXCR, one entry per CDR3 protein. The repertoire holds about 530,000 distinct CDR3 sequences, with about a sixth as singletons. This clonotype was obtained from a young woman with Graves' ophthalmopathy. Sequences were obtained from blood.

CDR3 loop: CASSPGTGQETQYF. CDR3 bases: TGTGCCAGCAGCCCCGGGACAGGGCAAGAGACCCAGTACTTC. This chain joins TRBV5-8 and TRBJ2-5; 9 bases are a match to TRBD1. V was pared by 4 bases and J by 2 bases, with 3 bases of the junction left unmatched. Per germline, CDR1 SGHTS and CDR2 YDEGEE. There are 14 residues in the CDR3.